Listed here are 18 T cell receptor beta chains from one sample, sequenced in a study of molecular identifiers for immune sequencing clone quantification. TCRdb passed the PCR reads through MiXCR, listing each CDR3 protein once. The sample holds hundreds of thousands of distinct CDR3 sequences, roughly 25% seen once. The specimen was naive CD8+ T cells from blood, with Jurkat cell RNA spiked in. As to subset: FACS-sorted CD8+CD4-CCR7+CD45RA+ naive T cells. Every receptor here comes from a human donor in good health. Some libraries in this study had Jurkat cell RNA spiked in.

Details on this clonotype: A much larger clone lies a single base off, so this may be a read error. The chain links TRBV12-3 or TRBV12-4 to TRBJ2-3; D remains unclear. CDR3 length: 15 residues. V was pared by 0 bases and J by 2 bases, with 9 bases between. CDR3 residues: CASSLAVATTDTQYF. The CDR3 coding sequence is TGTGCCAGCAGTTTAGCCGTGGCGACCACAGATACGCAGTATTTT.

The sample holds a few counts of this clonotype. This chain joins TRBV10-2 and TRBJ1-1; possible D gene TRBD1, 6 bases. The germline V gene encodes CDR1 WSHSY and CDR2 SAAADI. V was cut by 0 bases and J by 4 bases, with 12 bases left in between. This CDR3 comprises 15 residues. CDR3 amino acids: CASSESKGVGTEAFF. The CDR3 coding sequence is TGCGCCAGCAGTGAGTCAAAGGGGGTGGGCACTGAAGCTTTCTTT.

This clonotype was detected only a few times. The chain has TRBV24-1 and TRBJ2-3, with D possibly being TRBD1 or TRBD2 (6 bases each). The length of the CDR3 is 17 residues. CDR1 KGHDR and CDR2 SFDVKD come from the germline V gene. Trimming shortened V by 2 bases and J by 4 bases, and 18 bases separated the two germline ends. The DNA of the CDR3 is TGTGCCACCAGTGATTCGGGGGCAAACGACACCCCAGATACGCAGTATTTT. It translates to CATSDSGANDTPDTQYF.

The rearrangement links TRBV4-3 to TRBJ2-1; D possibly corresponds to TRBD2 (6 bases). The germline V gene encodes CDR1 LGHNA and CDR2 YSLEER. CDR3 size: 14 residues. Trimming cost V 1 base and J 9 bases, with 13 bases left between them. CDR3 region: CASSQVWAGSEQFF. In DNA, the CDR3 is TGCGCCAGCAGCCAAGTTTGGGCGGGATCTGAGCAGTTCTTC.

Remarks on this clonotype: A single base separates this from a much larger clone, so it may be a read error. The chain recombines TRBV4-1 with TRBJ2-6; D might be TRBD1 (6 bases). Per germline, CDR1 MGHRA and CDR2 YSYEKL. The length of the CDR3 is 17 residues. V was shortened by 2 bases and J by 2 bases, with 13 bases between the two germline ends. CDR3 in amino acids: CASSQPEGVPGANVLTF. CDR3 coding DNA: TGCGCCAGCAGCCAACCTGAGGGGGTTCCTGGGGCCAACGTCCTGACTTTC.

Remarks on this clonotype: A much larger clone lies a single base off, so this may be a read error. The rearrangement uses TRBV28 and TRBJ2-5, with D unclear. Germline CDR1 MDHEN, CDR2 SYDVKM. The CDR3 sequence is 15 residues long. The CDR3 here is CASGFPPGLQETQYF. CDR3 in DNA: TGTGCCAGCGGTTTTCCCCCGGGCCTCCAAGAGACCCAGTACTTC. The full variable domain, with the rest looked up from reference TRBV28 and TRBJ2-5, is DVKVTQSSRYLVKRTGEKVFLECVQDMDHENMFWYRQDPGLGLRLIYFSYDVKMKEKGDIPEGYSVSREKKERFSLILESASTNQTSMYLCASGFPPGLQETQYFGPGTRLLVL.

CDR3 in amino acids: CASRDPLAGAYSGANVLTF. As DNA, the CDR3 is TGTGCCAGCAGGGACCCCTTAGCGGGCGCGTACTCTGGGGCCAACGTCCTGACTTTC. The chain carries TRBV6-5 and TRBJ2-6; the match to TRBD2 covers 7 bases. In germline, CDR1 is MNHEY, CDR2 SVGAGI. The CDR3 totals 19 residues. V lost 6 bases and J lost 0; bases outside the gene matches: 14.

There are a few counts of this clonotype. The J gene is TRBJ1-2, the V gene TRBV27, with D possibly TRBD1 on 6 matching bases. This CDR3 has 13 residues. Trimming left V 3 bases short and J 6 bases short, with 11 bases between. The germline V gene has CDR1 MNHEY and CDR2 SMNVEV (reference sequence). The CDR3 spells CASSFTGRHGYTF. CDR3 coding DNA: TGTGCCAGCAGTTTTACAGGGCGGCATGGCTACACCTTC.

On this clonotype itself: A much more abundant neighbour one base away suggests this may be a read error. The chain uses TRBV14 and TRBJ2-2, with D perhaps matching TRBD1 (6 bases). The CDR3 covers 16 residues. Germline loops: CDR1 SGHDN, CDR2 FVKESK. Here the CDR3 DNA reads TGTGCCTGCAGCCAAGTGGCGACAGGCGGTCCCGGGGAGCTGTTTTTT. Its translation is CACSQVATGGPGELFF.

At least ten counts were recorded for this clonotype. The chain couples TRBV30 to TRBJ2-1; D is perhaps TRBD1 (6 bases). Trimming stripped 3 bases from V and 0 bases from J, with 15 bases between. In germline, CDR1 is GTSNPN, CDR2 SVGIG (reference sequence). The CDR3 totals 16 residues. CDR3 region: CAWRPTGQFSYNEQFF. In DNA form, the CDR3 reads TGTGCCTGGAGACCTACAGGACAGTTCTCCTACAATGAGCAGTTCTTC.

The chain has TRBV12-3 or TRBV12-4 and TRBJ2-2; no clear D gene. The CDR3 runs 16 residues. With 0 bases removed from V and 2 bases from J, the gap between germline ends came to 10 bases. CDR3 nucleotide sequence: TGTGCCAGCAGTTTAGCCCTCAAAATAAACACCGGGGAGCTGTTTTTT. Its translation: CASSLALKINTGELFF.

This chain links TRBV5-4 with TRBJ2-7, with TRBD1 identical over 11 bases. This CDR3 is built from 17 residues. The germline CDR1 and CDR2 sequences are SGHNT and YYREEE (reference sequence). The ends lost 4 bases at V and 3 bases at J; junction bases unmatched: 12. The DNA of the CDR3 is TGTGCCAGCAGCGCAAGGACAGGGGGCTCCTTTTTCTACGAGCAGTACTTC. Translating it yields CASSARTGGSFFYEQYF.

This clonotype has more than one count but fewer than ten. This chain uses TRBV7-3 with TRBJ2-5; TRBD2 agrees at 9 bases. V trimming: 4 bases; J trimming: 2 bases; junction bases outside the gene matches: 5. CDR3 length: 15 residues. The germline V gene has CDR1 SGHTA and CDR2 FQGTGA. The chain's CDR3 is CASSSSGTRQETQYF. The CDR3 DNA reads TGTGCCAGCAGCTCTAGCGGGACCCGACAAGAGACCCAGTACTTC.

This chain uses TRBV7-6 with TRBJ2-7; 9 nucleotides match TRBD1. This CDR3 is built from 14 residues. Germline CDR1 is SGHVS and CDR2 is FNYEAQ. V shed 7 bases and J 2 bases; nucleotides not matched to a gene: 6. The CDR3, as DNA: TGTGCCAGCACTTTAGGACAGGGGCCCTACGAGCAGTACTTC. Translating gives CASTLGQGPYEQYF. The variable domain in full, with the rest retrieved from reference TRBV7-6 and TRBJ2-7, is GAGVSQSPRYKVTKRGQDVALRCDPISGHVSLYWYRQALGQGPEFLTYFNYEAQQDKSGLPNDRFSAERPEGSISTLTIQRTEQRDSAMYRCASTLGQGPYEQYFGPGTRLTVT.

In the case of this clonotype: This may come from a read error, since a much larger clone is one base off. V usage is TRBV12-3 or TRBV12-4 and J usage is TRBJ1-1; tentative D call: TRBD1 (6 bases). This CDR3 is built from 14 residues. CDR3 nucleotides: TGTGCCAGCAGTTTTTCAGGGGCTCGAACTGAAGCTTCCTTT. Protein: CASSFSGARTEASF.

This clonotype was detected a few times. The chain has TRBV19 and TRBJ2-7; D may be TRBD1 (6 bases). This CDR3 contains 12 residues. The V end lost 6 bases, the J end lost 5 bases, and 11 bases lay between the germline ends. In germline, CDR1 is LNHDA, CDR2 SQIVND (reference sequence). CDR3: CASSQGPNEQYF. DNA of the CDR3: TGTGCCAGTAGCCAGGGGCCCAACGAGCAGTACTTC.

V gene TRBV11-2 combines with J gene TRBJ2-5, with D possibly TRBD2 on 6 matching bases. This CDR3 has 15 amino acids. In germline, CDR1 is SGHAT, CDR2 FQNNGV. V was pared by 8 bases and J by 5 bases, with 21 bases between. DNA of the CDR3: TGTGCCAGCCGCCCCCAGGGACCGGGGAGGGAGACCCAGTACTTC. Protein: CASRPQGPGRETQYF.

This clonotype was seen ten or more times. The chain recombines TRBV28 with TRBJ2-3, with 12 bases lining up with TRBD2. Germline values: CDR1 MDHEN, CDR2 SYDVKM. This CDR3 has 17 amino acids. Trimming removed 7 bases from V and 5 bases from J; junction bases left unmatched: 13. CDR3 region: CASIPRPSGRVGDTQYF. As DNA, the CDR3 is TGTGCCAGCATTCCAAGACCTAGCGGGAGGGTCGGAGATACGCAGTATTTT.